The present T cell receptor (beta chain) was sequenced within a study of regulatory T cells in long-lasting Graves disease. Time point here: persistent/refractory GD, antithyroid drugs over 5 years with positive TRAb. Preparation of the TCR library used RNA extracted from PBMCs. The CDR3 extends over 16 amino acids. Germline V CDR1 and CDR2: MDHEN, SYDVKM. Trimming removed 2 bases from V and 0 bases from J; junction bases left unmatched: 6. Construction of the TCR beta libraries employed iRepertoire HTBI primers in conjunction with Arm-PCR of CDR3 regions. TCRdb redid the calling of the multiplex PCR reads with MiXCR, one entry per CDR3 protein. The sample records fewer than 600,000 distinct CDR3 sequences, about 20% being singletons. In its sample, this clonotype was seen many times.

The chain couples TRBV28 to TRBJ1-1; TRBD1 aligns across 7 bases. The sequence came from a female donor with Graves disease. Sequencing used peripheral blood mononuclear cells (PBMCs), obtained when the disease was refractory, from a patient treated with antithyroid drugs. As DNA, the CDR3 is TGTGCCAGCAGTTTAACAGGGGCGATAATGAACACTGAAGCTTTCTTT. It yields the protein CASSLTGAIMNTEAFF.